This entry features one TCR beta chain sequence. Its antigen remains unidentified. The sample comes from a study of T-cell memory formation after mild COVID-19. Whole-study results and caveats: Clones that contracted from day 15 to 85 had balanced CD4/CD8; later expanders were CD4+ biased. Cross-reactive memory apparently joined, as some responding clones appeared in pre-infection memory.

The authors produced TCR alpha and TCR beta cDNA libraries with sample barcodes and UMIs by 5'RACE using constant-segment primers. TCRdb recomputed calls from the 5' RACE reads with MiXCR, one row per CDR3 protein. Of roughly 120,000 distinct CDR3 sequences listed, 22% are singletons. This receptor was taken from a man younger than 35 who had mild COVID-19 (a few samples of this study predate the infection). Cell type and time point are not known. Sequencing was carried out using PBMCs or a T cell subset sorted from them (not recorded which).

CDR3 region: CSAGLAGGPSEQFF. The CDR3 DNA is TGCAGTGCTGGACTAGCGGGGGGGCCTAGTGAGCAGTTCTTC. The chain is built from TRBV20-1 and TRBJ2-1, with 15 bases matching TRBD2. The ends lost 5 bases at V and 9 bases at J; junction bases unmatched: 5. The germline gives CDR1 DFQATT, CDR2 SNEGSKA (reference sequence). This CDR3 has 14 residues.